This T cell receptor beta chain is from a study of cytomegalovirus exposure and HLA in healthy donors (dated by TCRdb to 2017 to 2019). Concerning the study at large: An earlier analysis of roughly 570 of the donors reported over 250 Gb of sequence data and 117 million unique TCR beta sequences obtained from about 179 million T cells. Roughly 300 gigabases of sequencing data and approximately 85 million unique TCR sequences were included in an early release covering over 600 HLA-typed donors. Of the roughly 400 genotyped donors, about 80% fell in the genetic ancestry cluster associated with self-reported Caucasian donors. The study aimed to test whether cataloging public T cell receptors could reveal signatures of past pathogen exposure. The study profiled the T cell repertoires of 666 subjects by immunosequencing and related them to cytomegalovirus serostatus. Along with the roughly 700-subject first cohort, a separate validation cohort of more than 90 different subjects was used. High-throughput TCR immunosequencing, statistical association of individual TCRs with disease status, and machine learning were combined to predict cytomegalovirus infection status. To study patterns of TCR occurrence, a later analysis re-analyzed previously published TCR beta repertoires from 550 to 800 donors and added high-resolution HLA genotyping. Rather than drawing on any new phenotypic data, the later analysis identified candidate immune exposures from TCR beta sequences and the way those sequences occurred across donors. To decide whether each TCR beta V gene segment behaved as functional or pseudogenic, an earlier analysis of over 500 of the donors relied on high-throughput TCR beta sequencing. Donor age, sex, ethnicity and CMV serostatus were collected together with the repertoire data. A later genetic analysis used genome-wide SNP genotypes for about three fifths of the 666 donors, treating that subset as a discovery cohort. All discovery cohort repertoires had been generated using a single sequencing platform. HLA typing included class I and class II loci at four-digit resolution. The number of typed donors differed by locus: roughly 629-640 for A, B, C, DRB1 and DQB1; 500 to 550 for DQA1; some 610 for DPA1; and 400 to 480 for DPB1. A handful of DR-DQ haplotypes were handled as single units for association and clustering because linkage in the cohort was strong. Among some 410 genotyped donors of the cohort, an average of around 240,000 unique TCR beta nucleotide sequences were sequenced per donor, around a sixth of them non-productive.

As to this clone: Which antigen it targets is not known. The input lacks base qualities; no much larger clone sits a single base away.

The germline V gene gives CDR1 as SGHNT and CDR2 as YENEEA. Ends trimmed: V by 3 bases, J by 1 base; bases unmatched to a gene: 11. The CDR3 holds 18 amino acids from the cysteine to the phenylalanine. CDR3 DNA only is kept here, 54 bases in frame from base 1. The paper as a whole reports these results and caveats: In the study, approximately 150 TCR beta chains were listed as associated with cytomegalovirus. A later analysis found that TCR association rates varied across HLA loci, with DRB1 alleles showing the most associated TCRs and HLA-C alleles the fewest. Some IMGT-functional V segments, including TRBV6-2 and TRBV6-3, could not be told apart with the 87-base-pair reads, so those segments were excluded. At a false discovery rate of 0.05, a later analysis linked 15,000 to 20,000 TCR beta sequences to specific HLA alleles. Linkage disequilibrium might explain the correlated functional status among segregating V segments, but an unknown experimental factor could not be excluded. Immune exposure information for the cohort was limited to CMV serostatus. Three of the identified cytomegalovirus-associated TCR beta chains were confirmed in vitro to be specific for cytomegalovirus antigens. About 17 rarely observed V segments, including chromosome 9 orphons, were excluded from the earlier analysis of about 600 of the donors because counts were too low. In this cohort, only TCR beta chains were sequenced, and detectable features were limited by the absence of alpha or paired-chain data. The authors suggested that the approach could potentially be extended to other disease states and immunological phenotypes. Broadly in line with IMGT annotations, most TCR beta V segments showed up in productive rearrangements about 87% or about 30% of the time in an earlier analysis of a few hundred of the donors. A later analysis found that HLA-associated TCR beta chains were more clonally expanded and had lower generation probabilities than equally common non-associated chains. Sequencing depth was assumed to be roughly uniform across donors in the presence/absence analyses, though that assumption may not hold. Most TCR sequences were observed very rarely across donors, whereas some public TCRs were present in many individuals. In a later analysis, most CMV-associated TCR beta chains were found to appear HLA-restricted, with HLA associations seemingly driven largely by CMV exposure. Strong co-occurrence of HLA alleles, especially DR and DQ, made assigning TCR associations to individual alleles difficult. An association between a missense DCLRE1C variant and V-gene and J-gene trimming of TCR beta chains was found in a later genetic analysis and replicated in an independent cohort. A later analysis reported that several top co-occurrence clusters appeared linked to parvovirus B19, influenza, CMV and Epstein-Barr virus. According to a later genetic analysis, donors in an Asian-associated ancestry cluster had fewer N-insertions in productive TCRs than the approximately 630-donor mean. The classifier was reported to diagnose cytomegalovirus status with high specificity and sensitivity in both the original and validation cohorts. A further reported finding was that TCR beta sequences accurately predicted the HLA-A and HLA-B alleles for most subjects in the first cohort. Because HLA typing was unavailable for some donors at each locus, only the typed subset was used in association tests. A group of highly shared sequence variants was considered likely to be a technical artifact of the sequencing pipeline.

Library construction relied on the immunoSEQ multiplex PCR assay. The multiplex PCR relied on a mix of 60 forward primers for TCR Vbeta segments and 13 reverse primers for TCR Jbeta segments. A multiplex PCR assay on genomic DNA amplified the CDR3 region of rearranged TCR beta genes. Amplified TCR beta libraries were sequenced as 87-base-pair reads on the Illumina HiSeq System. Turning to the authors' computational methods: A later analysis counted some 74 million unique TCR beta chains across the 550 to 750 repertoires, and around 9.9 million of these chains were shared by at least two donors. Raw reads were error-corrected and collapsed into unique sequences with a nearest-neighbor algorithm that merged closely related sequences to remove PCR and sequencing errors. Alignment of CDR3 sequences to IMGT reference sequences was used to assign V, D and J gene segments. For a sequence to be retained, a match of at least six nucleotides was required to both a V gene segment and a J gene segment. Rearrangements were classified as productive when the CDR3 lacked stop codons and remained in frame with V and J, and all other rearrangements were classified as non-productive. Following IMGT convention, CDR3 was defined as the stretch from the second conserved V-encoded cysteine to the conserved J-encoded phenylalanine. In an earlier analysis of around 600 of the donors, sequences lacking an unambiguous match to a single V gene segment were excluded. An earlier analysis of 450 to 650 of the donors called V segments functional above 56.7% productive rearrangements and segregating when the between-donor standard deviation exceeded 5%. A statistical classification framework was developed to diagnose cytomegalovirus status using the catalog of TCR beta chain sequences. V and J gene assignment, in a later analysis, came from comparing TCR nucleotide sequences with IMGT/GENE-DB human TR gene sequences. The TCRdist pipeline was used in a later analysis to assign CDR3 sequences and most-parsimonious VDJ recombination scenarios. A later analysis defined each TCR beta chain by its CDR3 amino acid sequence plus V-gene family, and excluded reads lacking a unique V-gene family. In a later analysis, 500 to 700 highly shared, low-generation-probability nucleotide sequences were removed to address suspected cross-contamination and a sequencing artifact. In a later analysis, a clonal expansion index for each public chain was calculated from normalized within-repertoire ranks of inferred template counts. Generation probabilities in a later analysis came from a VDJ recombination model fitted to out-of-frame rearrangements, and those results were checked against IGoR. A later analysis scored TCR-TCR, TCR-HLA and TCR-CMV co-occurrence with hypergeometric tests, applying a repertoire-size bias correction to TCR pairs. In a later analysis, false discovery rates were estimated by permuting HLA or CMV assignments 20 times. In a later analysis, co-occurring TCRs were grouped with DBSCAN, and TCRdist sequence similarity was added when clustering was performed within HLA-allele-positive subsets. Repertoires with fewer than 30,000 or more than 120,000 public chains were left out of co-occurrence clustering, as were five repertoires with anomalous nucleotide sharing. As stored in TCRdb, this immuneACCESS dataset retains in-frame rearrangements with V and J assigned. A fraction of the clones does not appear; measured against another copy, unresolved V genes explain less than half of the discrepancy, and the remainder lacks a known reason. D and trimming were read from the DNA, whereas the V and J calls and clone size are those reported in that table. The table for this sample lists over 150,000 clones; about 90% of them were counted only once. Together, the top ten hold around 0.21% of the sample.

The cohort was made up of around 720 healthy bone marrow donors. At the time of sampling, all cohort members were nominally healthy, though unrecorded immune exposures were likely present. The donor was CMV seronegative and belonged to the group of 352 seronegative cohort members. A peripheral blood sample was provided by each donor, and peripheral blood mononuclear cells were used for TCR beta sequencing. Genomic DNA extraction from the blood cell samples was performed with the Qiagen DNeasy Blood Extraction Kit. The sequenced sample was PBMCs. This sequence originates from a girl under two years old in good health and CMV-seronegative. The chain was built from TRBV11-3 and TRBJ2-3; 9 nucleotides in the junction match TRBD2. The nucleotide sequence is TGTGCCAGCAGCTTTGGGGACCGACTAGCGGCGGGCACAGATACGCAGTATTTT. It is translated as CASSFGDRLAAGTDTQYF. With the portions outside the CDR3 filled from the reference TRBV11-3 and TRBJ2-3 genes, the complete variable region becomes EAGVVQSPRYKIIEKKQPVAFWCNPISGHNTLYWYLQNLGQGPELLIRYENEEAVDDSQLPKDRFSAERLKGVDSTLKIQPAELGDSAVYLCASSFGDRLAAGTDTQYFGPGTRLTVL.